These 24 T cell receptor beta chains share one sample of origin, sequenced in a study of T cell clusters in autoimmune cytopenias. TRB rearrangements were amplified by touch-down multiplex PCR with mixed TRB-A/B primers. TCRdb re-called the multiplex PCR reads, yielding one record per CDR3 amino acid sequence without DNA. The sample includes over 9,000 distinct CDR3 sequences. Each sample's input was approximately 270 ng genomic DNA, 30,000 to 45,000 genome equivalents. The material sequenced was peripheral blood. The receptors were gathered from a human donor with an autoimmune cytopenia or autoimmune hepatitis (not recorded which).

The chain has TRBV19 and TRBJ2-2; TCRdb returns TRBD2, unconfirmable since there is no DNA. The CDR3 has 16 amino acids. CDR1 and CDR2 (germline): LNHDA, SQIVND (reference sequence). The CDR3 sequence: CASRRLAGENTGELFF.

The chain recombines TRBV21-1 with TRBJ2-5; TCRdb proposes TRBD2, but this gene call is untestable without DNA. TRBV21-1 constitutes a pseudogene. The CDR3 sequence is 14 residues long. This CDR3 is CASNLPGGEETQYF.

The chain links TRBV6-2 or TRBV6-3 to TRBJ2-3; the D call of TRBD1 rests on TCRdb alone, since no DNA is present to check it. From germline, CDR1 is MNHEY and CDR2 SVGEGT. This CDR3 has 15 residues. The CDR3 sequence is CASAPTGGSTDTQYF.

The chain's CDR3 is CASNIIAVSISSTDTQYF. The chain uses TRBV6-2 or TRBV6-3 and TRBJ2-3; TCRdb picks TRBD2, but there is no DNA to check that call. The germline gives CDR1 MNHEY, CDR2 SVGEGT. The length of the CDR3 is 18 residues.

The genes are TRBV4-3 and TRBJ2-1; without DNA, the TCRdb call of TRBD1 cannot be checked. This CDR3 comprises 13 residues. Germline CDR1 LGHNA, CDR2 YSLEER. CDR3 sequence: CASSLDGGNEQFF.

This clonotype registers medium-sized by frequency. V and J are TRBV6-5 and TRBJ2-2; TCRdb's D gene call, TRBD1, goes unchecked for lack of DNA. This CDR3 is built from 16 residues. Germline CDR1 MNHEY, CDR2 SVGAGI. CDR3 in amino acids: CASTSWGQSYTGELFF.

This chain joins TRBV13 and TRBJ1-1; TCRdb designates TRBD1, a call that cannot be tested without DNA. CDR3 length: 14 residues. The germline V gene encodes CDR1 PRHDT and CDR2 FYEKMQ (reference sequence). The CDR3 here is CASRGRQGFSEAFF.

J is TRBJ1-1 and V is TRBV7-9. In germline, CDR1 is SEHNR, CDR2 FQNEAQ (reference sequence). There are 11 residues in the CDR3. CDR3 in amino acids: CASSFDMEAFF.

The chain combines TRBV30 with TRBJ2-3; the TCRdb call, TRBD1, lacks DNA for checking. The CDR3 contains 16 residues. The germline V gene encodes CDR1 GTSNPN and CDR2 SVGIG (reference sequence). CDR3 in amino acids: CAWSRDRGGGTDTQYF. The whole variable domain, remainder taken from reference TRBV30 and TRBJ2-3, is SQTIHQWPATLVQPVGSPLSLECTVEGTSNPNLYWYRQAAGRGLQLLFYSVGIGQISSEVPQNLSASRPQDRQFILSSKKLLLSDSGFYLCAWSRDRGGGTDTQYFGPGTRLTVL.

The chain has TRBV6-2 or TRBV6-3 and TRBJ2-7; TCRdb calls TRBD1, which cannot be checked without DNA. The CDR3 is 15 amino acids. Germline CDR1 MNHEY, CDR2 SVGEGT. This CDR3 reads CASSSPPGGSDEQYF.

The gene calls are TRBV11-3 and TRBJ1-1. This CDR3 contains 12 residues. The germline CDR1 and CDR2 sequences are SGHNT and YENEEA. The CDR3 is CASSLGAGEAFF.

This chain uses TRBV5-6 with TRBJ2-7. The CDR3 contains 13 residues. Germline loops: CDR1 SGHDT, CDR2 YYEEEE. CDR3 sequence: CASSPRRAYEQYF.

The rearrangement joins TRBV10-3 to TRBJ2-1. There are 16 residues in the CDR3. CDR1 is ENHRY, CDR2 SYGVKD, per germline. The CDR3 region is CAISPSTSFSYNEQFF.

The rearrangement links TRBV4-2 to TRBJ1-2. This CDR3 is built from 16 residues. The germline CDR1 and CDR2 sequences are LGHNA and YNFKEQ. Here the CDR3 reads CASSQGQGQNHYGYTF.

The rearrangement links TRBV20-1 to TRBJ2-7. CDR1 is DFQATT, CDR2 SNEGSKA, per germline (reference sequence). This CDR3 is 14 amino acids long. CDR3 sequence: CSARTSWETYEQYF.

The V gene is TRBV5-5, the J gene TRBJ1-1. The CDR3 contains 14 residues. CDR1 and CDR2 (germline): SGHKS, YYEKEE (reference sequence). This chain's CDR3 is CASSLSPGYTEAFF.

The chain recombines TRBV6-2 or TRBV6-3 with TRBJ1-5; the D gene TCRdb calls, TRBD1, cannot be checked with no DNA. CDR3 length: 15 residues. CDR1 is MNHEY and CDR2 is SVGEGT in the germline V gene. CDR3 sequence: CASRLGQGAGQPQHF.

The chain carries TRBV4-2 and TRBJ1-2. The germline gives CDR1 LGHNA, CDR2 YNFKEQ. This CDR3 comprises 14 residues. This CDR3 reads CASSQEVLEDGYTF.

V gene TRBV19 combines with J gene TRBJ1-1; the TRBD1 assignment by TCRdb is unverifiable without DNA. CDR1 is LNHDA, CDR2 SQIVND, per germline (reference sequence). This CDR3 is 15 amino acids long. The CDR3 sequence is CASTLGAGVATEAFF.

The V gene is TRBV20-1, the J gene TRBJ2-5; checking the TCRdb D call of TRBD2 is not possible without DNA. The CDR3 length is 13 residues. The germline CDR1 and CDR2 sequences are DFQATT and SNEGSKA (reference sequence). Here the CDR3 reads CSAPRGGGETQYF.

This clonotype is deemed medium-sized by its frequency. The chain combines TRBV6-1 with TRBJ2-5; TCRdb lists TRBD2, though no DNA is available to test this call. CDR1 is MNHNS and CDR2 is SASEGT in the germline V gene. The CDR3 totals 14 residues. The CDR3 spells CASSDGGRKETQYF.

The rearrangement uses TRBV10-3 and TRBJ1-6. The CDR3 is made up of 13 amino acids. Germline V lookup: CDR1 ENHRY, CDR2 SYGVKD. This CDR3 is CASDSASRSPLHF.

V is TRBV5-6 and J is TRBJ1-3. Germline V gives CDR1 SGHDT, CDR2 YYEEEE. This CDR3 is 14 amino acids long. The CDR3 loop is CASSLGNSGNTIYF.

V usage is TRBV4-3 and J usage is TRBJ2-7; TCRdb's assignment of TRBD1 cannot be checked, as there is no DNA. The CDR3 sequence is 14 residues long. Germline lookup yields CDR1 LGHNA and CDR2 YSLEER. CDR3 in amino acids: CASSQDQGPYEQYF.